This T cell receptor beta chain was recovered during a study of shared clonotypes between healthy human individuals. Study-level background: In total, the donors were two women and a few men aged 18 to 49. General study findings and limits: Measured sharing among donors was expected to vary with sequencing depth. Non-shared clonotypes had lower generation probabilities than those shared by all four donors.

The CDR3 has 14 amino acids. In germline, CDR1 is SGHDT, CDR2 YYEEEE. The V and J ends lost 2 bases and 2 bases respectively, with 8 bases between them. Concerning this clone: Its antigen is not known. The sample contains more than one DNA sequence encoding this CDR3.

Sequenced by immunoSEQ multiplex PCR; TCRdb stores in-frame clones only, minus some. Among 2 million to 2.5 million clones listed, roughly 95% were seen once. V gene TRBV5-6 combines with J gene TRBJ1-3, with D possibly TRBD1 on 6 matching bases. The source is a man aged 18 to 35 in good health. The sample taken for sequencing was naive CD4+ T cells sorted from blood. Subset described: CD45RA+ positively selected. In DNA, the CDR3 is TGTGCCAGCAGCTTAGGACAGACTGGAAACACCATATATTTT. Translation gives CASSLGQTGNTIYF.